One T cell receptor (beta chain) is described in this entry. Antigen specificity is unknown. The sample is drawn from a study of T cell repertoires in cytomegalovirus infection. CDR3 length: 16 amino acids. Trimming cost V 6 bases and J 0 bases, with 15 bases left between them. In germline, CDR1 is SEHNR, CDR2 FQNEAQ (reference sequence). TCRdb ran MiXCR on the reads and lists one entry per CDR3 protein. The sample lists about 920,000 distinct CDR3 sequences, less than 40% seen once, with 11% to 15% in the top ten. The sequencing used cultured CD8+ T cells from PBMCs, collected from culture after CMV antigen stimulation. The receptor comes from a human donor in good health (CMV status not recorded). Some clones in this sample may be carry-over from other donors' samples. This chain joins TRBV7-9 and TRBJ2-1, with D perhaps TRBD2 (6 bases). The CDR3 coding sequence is TGTGCCAGCAGTCCCCTAGCGATTAGCTCCTACAATGAGCAGTTCTTC. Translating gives CASSPLAISSYNEQFF.